This TCR beta chain came from a study of cytomegalovirus exposure and HLA in healthy donors. Between the trimmed V and J ends, which lost 2 bases and 6 bases, there was a span of 19 bases. Germline CDR1 and CDR2: SGHAT and FQDESV (reference sequence). This CDR3 comprises 16 residues. Researchers ran the PCR with 60 Vbeta and 13 Jbeta primers. This table comes from immunoSEQ multiplex PCR, and its TCRdb copy is limited to in-frame clones, with some not included. The table lists 81,000 or so clones, 77% of them singletons, with 3% in the top ten. Input material: PBMCs. The TCR originated in a man aged 50 to 59 in good health and CMV-seropositive. The chain is built from TRBV11-1 and TRBJ1-2, with D perhaps matching TRBD1 (6 bases). CDR3 residues: CASSLRFDGGKNGYTF. CDR3 coding DNA: TGTGCCAGCAGCTTAAGGTTTGATGGGGGCAAGAATGGCTACACCTTC.